This T cell receptor (beta chain) was sequenced in a study of shared clonotypes between healthy human individuals. About 90 million PBMCs per unsorted sample were used for genomic DNA. With 8 bases clipped from V and 8 bases from J, the junction kept 9 bases outside the gene matches. Germline values: CDR1 MNHEY, CDR2 SMNVEV (reference sequence). The CDR3 contains 14 residues. Deep-level settings were used for running the assay. In replicate PCRs of unsorted PBMC, approximately 280 ng DNA, 31,000 or so T cell genomes, was used. Original processing methods: Without quality scores, immunoSEQ junctional reads could not be filtered like full-length reads. Generated by immunoSEQ multiplex PCR, the TCRdb table keeps only in-frame clones and is missing some. V, J and clone size are those of that table, while D and trimming were read from the DNA. The table has some 530,000 clones, roughly 80% seen once.

V gene TRBV27 combines with J gene TRBJ2-1; 10 bases are shared with TRBD1. Source material: PBMCs. The TCR was taken from a woman in her forties in good health. Some clones in this sample may be carry-over from other donors' samples. The CDR3 bases are TGTGCCAGCGGCGACAGGGGGCTCTGGGATGAGCAGTTCTTC. This translates into CASGDRGLWDEQFF.